This TCR beta chain appears in the sequencing data of a study of immune characteristics of hereditary and idiopathic chronic pancreatitis. General study findings and limits: Controls had less diverse, more clonal TCRbeta repertoires than both pancreatitis groups.

Using immunoSEQ multiplex PCR, the repertoire was profiled, and TCRdb retains in-frame clones only, with some absent. Of over 11,000 clones in the sample, 73% were seen once. As for this clone: Antigen unknown.

The pancreas tissue came from patients undergoing total pancreatectomy with islet autotransplantation. CDR1 SGHRS and CDR2 YFSETQ come from the germline V gene. CDR3 length: 12 residues. The ends were cut back, 7 bases at V and 4 bases at J, with 10 bases in the middle. Sequences were obtained from pancreas tissue with hereditary chronic pancreatitis. This TCR was recovered from a human donor with chronic pancreatitis. The chain links TRBV5-1 to TRBJ2-3, with D perhaps TRBD1 or TRBD2 (5 bases each). The CDR3: CASQGVADTQYF. The CDR3 coding sequence is TGCGCCAGCCAGGGAGTGGCAGATACGCAGTATTTT.